This entry describes one T cell receptor beta chain. One end of the junction varies from germline; a read error may be responsible. The sample originates from a study of blood T cell repertoires in COVID-19. The overall study: PBMCs, B-cell-depleted T cells, or T cells provided the cDNA or gDNA that made up the material.

The CDR3 loop spans 15 amino acids. Germline V gene lookup returns CDR1 SGHNT and CDR2 YYREEE (reference sequence). Methods used by the authors: Amplification of reference gene primers was used by the study to estimate nucleated cell counts. Here immunoSEQ multiplex PCR was the method, and the copy in TCRdb shows in-frame clones only, minus some. V and J calls and clone size are given by that table; D and trimming were obtained from the DNA. The sample consists of fewer than 120,000 clones, just over 75% of them appearing once. The TCR sequence derives from a woman at least 80 years old with acute or convalescent COVID-19. Specimen: peripheral blood. This chain connects TRBV5-4 to TRBJ2-3; TRBD1 matches 9 bases. DNA for the CDR3: TGTGCCAGCAGTTTGGGACAGGGCAGCACAGATACGCAGTATTTT. Protein: CASSLGQGSTDTQYF.